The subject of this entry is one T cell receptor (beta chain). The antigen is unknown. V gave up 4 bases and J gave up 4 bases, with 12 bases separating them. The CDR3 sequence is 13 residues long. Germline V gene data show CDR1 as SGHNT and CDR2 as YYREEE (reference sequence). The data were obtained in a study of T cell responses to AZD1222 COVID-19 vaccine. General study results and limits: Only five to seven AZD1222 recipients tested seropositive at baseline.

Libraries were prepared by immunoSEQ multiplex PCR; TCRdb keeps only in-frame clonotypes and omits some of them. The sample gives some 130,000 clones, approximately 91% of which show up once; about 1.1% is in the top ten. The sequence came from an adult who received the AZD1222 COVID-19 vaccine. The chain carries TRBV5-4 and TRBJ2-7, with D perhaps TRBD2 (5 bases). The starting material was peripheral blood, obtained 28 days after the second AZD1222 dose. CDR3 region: CASSEGLPYEQYF. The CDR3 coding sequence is TGTGCCAGCAGCGAGGGCCTTCCGTACGAGCAGTACTTC.